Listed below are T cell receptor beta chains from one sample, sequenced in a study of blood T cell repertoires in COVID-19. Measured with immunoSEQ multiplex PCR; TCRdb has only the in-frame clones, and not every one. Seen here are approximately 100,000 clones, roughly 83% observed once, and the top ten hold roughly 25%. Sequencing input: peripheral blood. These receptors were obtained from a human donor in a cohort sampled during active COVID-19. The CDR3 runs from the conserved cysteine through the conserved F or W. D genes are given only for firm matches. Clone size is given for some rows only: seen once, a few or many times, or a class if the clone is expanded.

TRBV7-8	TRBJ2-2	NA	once	CASSLGTPGGGELFF	TGTGCCAGCAGCTTAGGGACTCCGGGCGGAGGGGAGCTGTTTTTT
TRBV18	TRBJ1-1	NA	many	CASSLQGNTEAFF	TGTGCCAGCTCACTACAGGGGAACACTGAAGCTTTCTTT
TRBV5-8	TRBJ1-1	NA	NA	CASSLGVVGDTEAFF	TGTGCCAGCAGCTTGGGGGTCGTCGGGGACACTGAAGCTTTCTTT
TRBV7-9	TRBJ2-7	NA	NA	CASSLGPTGYEQYF	TGTGCCAGCAGCTTAGGCCCCACGGGCTACGAGCAGTACTTC
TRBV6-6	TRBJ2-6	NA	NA	CASTDRYSGANVLTF	TGTGCCAGCACCGACAGGTACTCTGGGGCCAACGTCCTGACTTTC
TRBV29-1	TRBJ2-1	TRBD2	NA	CSVEAPPGLDNEQFF	TGCAGCGTTGAAGCGCCACCGGGACTAGACAATGAGCAGTTCTTC
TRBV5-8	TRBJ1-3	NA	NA	CASSRLGNTIYF	TGTGCCAGCAGTCGTCTTGGAAACACCATATATTTT
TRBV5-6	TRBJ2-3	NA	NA	CASSAVTTDTQYF	TGTGCCAGCAGCGCGGTAACTACAGATACGCAGTATTTT
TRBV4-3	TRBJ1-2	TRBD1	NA	CASSQGTGGVYGYTF	TGCGCCAGCAGCCAGGGGACAGGGGGCGTCTATGGCTACACCTTC
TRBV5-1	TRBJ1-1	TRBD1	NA	CASSQRQGYTEAFF	TGCGCCAGCAGCCAAAGACAGGGTTACACTGAAGCTTTCTTT
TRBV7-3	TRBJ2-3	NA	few	CASSIGVAAGVDTDTQYF	TGTGCCAGCAGTATAGGGGTTGCGGCAGGGGTAGACACAGATACGCAGTATTTT
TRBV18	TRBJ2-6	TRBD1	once	CASSPWDRRTGANVLTF	TGTGCCAGCTCACCTTGGGACAGGAGAACTGGGGCCAACGTCCTGACTTTC
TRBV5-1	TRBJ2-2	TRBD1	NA	CASSWDRANTGELFF	TGCGCCAGCAGCTGGGACAGGGCGAACACCGGGGAGCTGTTTTTT
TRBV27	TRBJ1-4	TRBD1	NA	CASSLSTGVKLFF	TGTGCCAGCAGTTTATCGACAGGGGTAAAACTGTTTTTT
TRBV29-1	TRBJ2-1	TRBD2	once	CSVWTSGLNEQFF	TGCAGCGTTTGGACTAGCGGGCTCAATGAGCAGTTCTTC
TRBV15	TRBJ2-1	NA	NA	CATSSGGAGPTYNEQFF	TGTGCCACCAGCAGTGGGGGCGCAGGGCCGACCTACAATGAGCAGTTCTTC
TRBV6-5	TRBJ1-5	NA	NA	CASSPQGRQPQHF	TGTGCCAGCAGCCCCCAGGGCCGTCAGCCCCAGCATTTT
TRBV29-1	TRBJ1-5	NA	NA	CSVGSGVNQPQHF	TGCAGCGTTGGTAGCGGGGTCAATCAGCCCCAGCATTTT
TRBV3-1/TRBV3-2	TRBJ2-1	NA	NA	CASRQSGSGVQNEQFF	TGTGCCAGCAGGCAGTCCGGGTCGGGAGTCCAAAATGAGCAGTTCTTC
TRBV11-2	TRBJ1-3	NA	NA	CASSLTSIGNTIYF	TGTGCCAGCAGCTTGACATCAATAGGAAACACCATATATTTT
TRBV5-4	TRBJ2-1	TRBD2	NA	CASSLVGGRGSYNEQFF	TGTGCCAGCAGCTTGGTTGGGGGGAGGGGCTCCTACAATGAGCAGTTCTTC
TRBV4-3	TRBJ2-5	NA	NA	CASSQGLAETQYF	TGCGCCAGCAGCCAAGGTCTGGCAGAGACCCAGTACTTC
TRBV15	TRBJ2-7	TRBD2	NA	CATSNSRYSGRAYEQYF	TGTGCCACCAGCAACAGCAGGTATAGCGGGCGAGCCTACGAGCAGTACTTC
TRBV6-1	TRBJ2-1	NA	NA	CASSEGSGGQDEQFF	TGTGCCAGCAGTGAAGGGTCAGGGGGGCAGGATGAGCAGTTCTTC
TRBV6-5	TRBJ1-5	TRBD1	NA	CASSSGQGKQPQHF	TGTGCCAGCAGTTCCGGACAGGGGAAGCAGCCCCAGCATTTT
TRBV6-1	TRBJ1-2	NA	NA	CASSDTMAVGLEGYTF	TGTGCCAGCAGTGACACGATGGCGGTGGGGCTGGAAGGCTACACCTTC
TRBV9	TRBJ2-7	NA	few	CASSVSAGNYEQYF	TGTGCCAGCAGCGTATCGGCCGGGAACTACGAGCAGTACTTC
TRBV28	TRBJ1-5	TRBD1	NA	CASSQGARGNQPQHF	TGTGCCAGCAGTCAGGGGGCGAGGGGCAATCAGCCCCAGCATTTT
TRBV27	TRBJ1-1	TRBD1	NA	CASRSLDRARNTEAFF	TGTGCCAGCAGGTCGCTCGACAGGGCTCGGAACACTGAAGCTTTCTTT